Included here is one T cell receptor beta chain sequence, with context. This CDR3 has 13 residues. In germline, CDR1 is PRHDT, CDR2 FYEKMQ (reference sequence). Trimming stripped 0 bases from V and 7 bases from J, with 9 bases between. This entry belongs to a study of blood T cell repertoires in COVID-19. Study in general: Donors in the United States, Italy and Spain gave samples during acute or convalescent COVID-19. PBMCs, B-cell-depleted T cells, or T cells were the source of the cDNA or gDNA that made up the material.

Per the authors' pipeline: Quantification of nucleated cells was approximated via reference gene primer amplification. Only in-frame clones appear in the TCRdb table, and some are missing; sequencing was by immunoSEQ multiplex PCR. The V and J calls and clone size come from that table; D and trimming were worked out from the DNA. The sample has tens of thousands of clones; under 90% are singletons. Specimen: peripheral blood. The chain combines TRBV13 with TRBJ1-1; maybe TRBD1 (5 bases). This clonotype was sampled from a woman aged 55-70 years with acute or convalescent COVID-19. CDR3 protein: CASSLGWQGEAFF. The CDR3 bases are TGTGCCAGCAGCTTAGGCTGGCAGGGTGAAGCTTTCTTT. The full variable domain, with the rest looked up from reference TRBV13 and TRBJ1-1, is AAGVIQSPRHLIKEKRETATLKCYPIPRHDTVYWYQQGPGQDPQFLISFYEKMQSDKGSIPDRFSAQQFSDYHSELNMSSLELGDSALYFCASSLGWQGEAFFGQGTRLTVV.